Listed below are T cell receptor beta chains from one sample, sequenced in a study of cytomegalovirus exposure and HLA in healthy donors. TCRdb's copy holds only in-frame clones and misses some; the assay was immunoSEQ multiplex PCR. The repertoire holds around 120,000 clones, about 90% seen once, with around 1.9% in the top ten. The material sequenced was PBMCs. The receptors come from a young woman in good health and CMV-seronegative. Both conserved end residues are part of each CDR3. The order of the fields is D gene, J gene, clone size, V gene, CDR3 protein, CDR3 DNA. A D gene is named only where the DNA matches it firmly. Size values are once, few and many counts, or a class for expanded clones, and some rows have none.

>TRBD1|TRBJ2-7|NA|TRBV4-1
CASSHQTGTGNTYEQYF
TGCGCCAGCAGCCACCAAACCGGGACAGGGAATACCTACGAGCAGTACTTC
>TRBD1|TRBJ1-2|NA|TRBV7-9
CASSSPKGQGYGYTF
TGTGCCAGCAGCTCCCCGAAGGGACAGGGGTATGGCTACACCTTC
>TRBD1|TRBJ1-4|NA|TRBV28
CASSFVGRGEEKLFF
TGTGCCAGCAGTTTTGTAGGCAGGGGGGAAGAAAAACTGTTTTTT
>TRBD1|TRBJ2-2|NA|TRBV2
CASSEAAGGTGELFF
TGTGCCAGCAGTGAAGCGGCAGGGGGCACCGGGGAGCTGTTTTTT
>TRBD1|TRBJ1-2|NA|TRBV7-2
CASSPPGQGVGYTF
TGTGCCAGCAGCCCGCCGGGACAGGGAGTAGGCTACACCTTC
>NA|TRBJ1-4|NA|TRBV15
CATSPGVGEKLFF
TGTGCCACCTCTCCGGGGGTAGGCGAAAAACTGTTTTTT
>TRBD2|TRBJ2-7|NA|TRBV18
CASSPFGPSGGSYEQYF
TGTGCCAGCTCACCGTTTGGGCCTAGCGGGGGCTCCTACGAGCAGTACTTC
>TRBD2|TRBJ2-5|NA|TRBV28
CASSPQRGAYQETQYF
TGTGCCAGCAGTCCGCAGCGGGGGGCCTACCAAGAGACCCAGTACTTC
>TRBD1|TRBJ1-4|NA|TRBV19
CASRAGQGPLQRLFF
TGTGCCAGTAGAGCTGGACAGGGCCCTCTGCAGCGGCTGTTTTTT
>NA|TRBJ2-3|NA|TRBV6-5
CASSSQGRVGDTQYF
TGTGCCAGCAGCTCCCAGGGGAGGGTGGGAGATACGCAGTATTTT
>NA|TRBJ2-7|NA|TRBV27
CASSFRGPYEQYF
TGTGCCAGCAGTTTCAGGGGCCCCTACGAGCAGTACTTC
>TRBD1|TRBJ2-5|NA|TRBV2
CASSEDRGRETQYF
TGTGCCAGCAGTGAGGACAGGGGGCGGGAGACCCAGTACTTC
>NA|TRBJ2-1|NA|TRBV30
CAWSVRGLGEQFF
TGTGCCTGGAGTGTACGGGGGTTGGGTGAGCAGTTCTTC
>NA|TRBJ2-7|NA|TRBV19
CASSLRGISYEQYF
TGTGCCAGTAGTCTCCGGGGGATCTCCTACGAGCAGTACTTC
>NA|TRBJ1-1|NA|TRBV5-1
CASNRGGTEAFF
TGCGCCAGCAACCGAGGGGGCACTGAAGCTTTCTTT
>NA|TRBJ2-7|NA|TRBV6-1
CASSEVSAGALSYEQYF
TGTGCCAGCAGTGAAGTGAGTGCGGGGGCACTCTCCTACGAGCAGTACTTC
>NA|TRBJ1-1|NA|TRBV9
CASSRTHMNTEAFF
TGTGCCAGCAGCAGGACACACATGAACACTGAAGCTTTCTTT
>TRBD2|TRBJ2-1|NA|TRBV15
CATSTRLALSYNEQFF
TGTGCCACCAGCACTAGACTAGCCCTCTCCTACAATGAGCAGTTCTTC
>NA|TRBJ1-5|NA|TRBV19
CASSIQNNQPQHF
TGTGCCAGTAGTATACAGAACAATCAGCCCCAGCATTTT
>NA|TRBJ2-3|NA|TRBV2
CATPKGGVITDTQYF
TGTGCCACCCCCAAGGGGGGGGTTATTACGGATACGCAGTATTTT
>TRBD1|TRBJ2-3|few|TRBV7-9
CASSLGTGHTDTQYF
TGTGCCAGCAGCTTAGGGACAGGGCACACAGATACGCAGTATTTT
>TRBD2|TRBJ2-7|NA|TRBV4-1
CASSQEARTSAYEQYF
TGCGCCAGCAGCCAAGAGGCTCGGACTAGCGCCTACGAGCAGTACTTC
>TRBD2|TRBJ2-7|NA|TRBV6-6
CASGTSGPYEQYF
TGTGCCAGCGGCACTAGCGGTCCCTACGAGCAGTACTTC
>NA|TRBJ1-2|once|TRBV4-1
CASSGFYRAGGYTF
TGCGCCAGCAGCGGATTCTACAGGGCAGGCGGCTACACCTTC
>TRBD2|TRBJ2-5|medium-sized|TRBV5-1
CASSFGLAASETQYF
TGCGCCAGCAGCTTCGGACTAGCGGCCTCCGAGACCCAGTACTTC
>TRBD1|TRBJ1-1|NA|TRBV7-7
CASSLGGQGVTEAFF
TGTGCCAGCAGCTTAGGCGGACAGGGTGTCACTGAAGCTTTCTTT
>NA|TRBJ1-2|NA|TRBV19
CASRREAYGYTF
TGTGCCAGCCGGCGGGAGGCCTATGGCTACACCTTC
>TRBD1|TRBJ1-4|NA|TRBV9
CASSVDGGTGGATNEKLFF
TGTGCCAGCAGCGTCGACGGAGGGACAGGGGGCGCGACTAATGAAAAACTGTTTTTT
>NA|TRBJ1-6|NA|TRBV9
CASSVVDRNSPLHF
TGTGCCAGCAGCGTAGTAGACAGGAATTCACCCCTCCACTTT
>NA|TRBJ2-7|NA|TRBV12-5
CASGPPQPTYEQYF
TGTGCTAGTGGTCCGCCGCAACCTACCTACGAGCAGTACTTC
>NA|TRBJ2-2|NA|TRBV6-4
CASSDGQSGELFF
TGTGCCAGCAGTGACGGCCAGTCCGGGGAGCTGTTTTTT
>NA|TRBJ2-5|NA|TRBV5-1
CASSLGSGGGETQYF
TGCGCCAGCAGCTTGGGGTCCGGGGGTGGAGAGACCCAGTACTTC
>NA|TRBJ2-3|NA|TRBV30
CAWSAITDTQYF
TGTGCCTGGAGTGCCATCACAGATACGCAGTATTTT
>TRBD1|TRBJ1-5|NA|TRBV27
CASSPDRGRQPQHF
TGTGCCAGCAGTCCGGACAGGGGAAGGCAGCCCCAGCATTTT
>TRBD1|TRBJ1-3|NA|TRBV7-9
CASSSPGQGSGNTIYF
TGTGCCAGCAGCTCGCCGGGACAGGGCTCTGGAAACACCATATATTTT
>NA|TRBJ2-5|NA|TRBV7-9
CASSLLRQPGQETQYF
TGTGCCAGCAGCTTATTGCGACAGCCGGGTCAAGAGACCCAGTACTTC